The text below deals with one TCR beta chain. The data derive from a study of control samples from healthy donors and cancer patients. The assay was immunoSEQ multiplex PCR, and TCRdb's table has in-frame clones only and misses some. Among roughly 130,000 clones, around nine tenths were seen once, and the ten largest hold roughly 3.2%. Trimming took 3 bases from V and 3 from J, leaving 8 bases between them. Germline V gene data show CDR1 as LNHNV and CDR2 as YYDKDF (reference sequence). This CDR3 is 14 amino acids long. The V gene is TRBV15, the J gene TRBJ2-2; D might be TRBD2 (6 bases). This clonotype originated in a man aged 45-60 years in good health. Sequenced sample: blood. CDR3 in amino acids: CATSSGGDTGELFF. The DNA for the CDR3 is TGTGCCACCAGCAGCGGCGGGGACACCGGGGAGCTGTTTTTT.